The 25 T cell receptor beta chains below were found in one sample sequenced in a study of technical replicates of blood from several donors (dated by TCRdb to about 2017). Library prep was done by the immunoSEQ multiplex PCR assay. Drawn from immuneACCESS, this table holds only the in-frame rearrangements with V and J called that TCRdb kept. Clones are partly lost; checked studies trace under half to an unresolved V gene and leave the rest unexplained. Present in this sample are about 68,000 clones, 95% to 97% of which were seen just once. The ten largest clones take up roughly 0.25% of the sample. The sample was T cells isolated from PBMCs. These TCRs come from a human donor in good health.

V is TRBV29-1 and J is TRBJ2-1; D might be TRBD2 (5 bases). This CDR3 is 12 amino acids long. The V and J ends lost 7 bases and 8 bases respectively, with 15 bases between them. Germline-derived CDR1 and CDR2 are SQVTM and ANQGSEA. CDR3 nucleotides: TGCAGCGGCACGGGGTATAAGGATGAGCAGTTCTTC. Translated, it gives CSGTGYKDEQFF.

This rearrangement joins TRBV29-1 to TRBJ1-4; possibly TRBD1 for D (6 bases). Germline V lookup: CDR1 SQVTM, CDR2 ANQGSEA. The CDR3 length is 14 residues. Deletions cut 5 bases from V and 3 bases from J, with 13 bases between. The CDR3 DNA is TGCAGCGTTCTATTAGGGGGTTCTAATGAAAAACTGTTTTTT. This gives the protein CSVLLGGSNEKLFF.

The V call is TRBV5-6, the J call TRBJ1-2, with D tentatively TRBD1 (5 bases). The CDR3 totals 15 residues. CDR1 and CDR2 (germline): SGHDT, YYEEEE. V was trimmed by 3 bases and J by 3 bases, leaving 15 bases between them. This chain's CDR3 is CASSSGLKLHYGYTF. The CDR3, as DNA: TGTGCCAGCAGCTCGGGACTGAAGCTACACTATGGCTACACCTTC.

The chain links TRBV4-2 to TRBJ2-2; TRBD2 matches 9 bases. The CDR3 spans 17 residues. Germline CDR1 is LGHNA and CDR2 is YNFKEQ. The junction had 7 bases not matched to a gene; V was cut back by 0 bases and J by 5 bases. CDR3 sequence: CASSQEAWTSVTGELFF. CDR3 nucleotides: TGTGCCAGCAGCCAAGAGGCCTGGACTAGCGTGACCGGGGAGCTGTTTTTT.

The V gene is TRBV7-3, the J gene TRBJ2-3; 10 bases agree with TRBD2. Trimming took 5 bases from V and 6 from J; bases not matched to a gene: 8. The germline gives CDR1 SGHTA, CDR2 FQGTGA. CDR3 size: 15 residues. CDR3 amino acids: CASSPRSGRRDTQYF. Here the CDR3 DNA reads TGTGCCAGCAGCCCACGTAGCGGGAGGAGGGATACGCAGTATTTT.

The V call is TRBV30, the J call TRBJ1-1; no clear D. The CDR3 has 11 amino acids. Germline lookup yields CDR1 GTSNPN and CDR2 SVGIG (reference sequence). Deletions cut 4 bases from V and 7 bases from J, with 10 bases between. This CDR3 reads CAWNRQFEAFF. The CDR3, as DNA: TGTGCCTGGAATCGCCAGTTTGAAGCTTTCTTT. The complete variable domain, with remaining parts taken from reference TRBV30 and TRBJ1-1, reads SQTIHQWPATLVQPVGSPLSLECTVEGTSNPNLYWYRQAAGRGLQLLFYSVGIGQISSEVPQNLSASRPQDRQFILSSKKLLLSDSGFYLCAWNRQFEAFFGQGTRLTVV.

The chain joins TRBV25-1 to TRBJ1-1, with D unclear. The germline V gene encodes CDR1 MGHDK and CDR2 SYGVNS. This CDR3 comprises 11 residues. Trimming took off 7 bases at V and 4 bases at J, with 7 bases between the two ends. The CDR3 coding sequence is TGTGCCAGCACCAGAGGCACTGAAGCTTTCTTT. Its protein product is CASTRGTEAFF.

The V call is TRBV6-6, the J call TRBJ2-1, with 8 positions matching TRBD2. From germline, CDR1 is MNHNY and CDR2 SVGAGI (reference sequence). Trimming cost V 0 bases and J 8 bases; bases outside gene matches: 9. CDR3 length equals 16 residues. The CDR3 protein is CASSYSGSGTGHEQFF. In DNA form, the CDR3 reads TGTGCCAGCAGTTACTCCGGTAGCGGGACGGGACATGAGCAGTTCTTC.

CDR3 loop: CASSPRTGTYEQYF. The CDR3 DNA reads as TGTGCCAGCAGCCCCAGGACCGGGACCTACGAGCAGTACTTC. The chain has TRBV7-2 and TRBJ2-7; tentatively, D is TRBD2 (5 bases). With 5 bases removed from V and 2 bases from J, the gap between germline ends came to 13 bases. From germline, CDR1 is SGHTA and CDR2 FQGNSA. The CDR3 spans 14 residues.

The chain recombines TRBV6-1 with TRBJ2-1, with 11 positions matching TRBD2. Germline V gene data show CDR1 as MNHNS and CDR2 as SASEGT. CDR3 size: 15 residues. V was pared by 3 bases and J by 2 bases, with 0 bases of the junction left unmatched. The CDR3 DNA follows: TGTGCCAGCAGTGAGGGACTAGCGGCCTACAATGAGCAGTTCTTC. This encodes CASSEGLAAYNEQFF.

The chain has TRBV6-5 and TRBJ1-1, with D perhaps TRBD1 (5 bases). This CDR3 region has 15 residues. Germline V gives CDR1 MNHEY, CDR2 SVGAGI. V lost 2 bases, J lost 8 bases, and 18 bases lay in between. CDR3 protein: CASSYQGRLAEEAFF. The CDR3 nucleotides are TGTGCCAGCAGTTACCAGGGTAGATTAGCCGAAGAAGCTTTCTTT.

The rearrangement uses TRBV5-6 and TRBJ2-1; D is perhaps TRBD2 (5 bases). The germline gives CDR1 SGHDT, CDR2 YYEEEE. This CDR3 comprises 13 residues. V was clipped by 0 bases and J by 6 bases, with 7 bases between them. The CDR3 DNA sequence: TGTGCCAGCAGCTTGGAGAGGGCCAATGAGCAGTTCTTC. It is translated as CASSLERANEQFF.

The rearrangement uses TRBV19 and TRBJ1-1; D ambiguous. CDR1 is LNHDA and CDR2 is SQIVND in the germline V gene (reference sequence). V was pared by 2 bases and J by 2 bases, with 6 bases between. The CDR3 runs 13 residues. In DNA form, the CDR3 reads TGTGCCAGTAGTATAATCAGTAACACTGAAGCTTTCTTT. Translation: CASSIISNTEAFF.

This sequence joins TRBV29-1 and TRBJ1-4; D is ambiguous. There are 14 residues in the CDR3. The ends were cut back, 7 bases at V and 5 bases at J, with 17 bases in the middle. CDR1 is SQVTM, CDR2 ANQGSEA, per germline. The DNA for the CDR3 is TGCAGCGGTGGTGAGCCAGGTGGAAATGAAAAACTGTTTTTT. This codes for CSGGEPGGNEKLFF.

The chain has TRBV6-5 and TRBJ1-2; D is unresolved. V was shortened by 4 bases and J by 5 bases, with 20 bases between the two germline ends. Germline CDR1 MNHEY, CDR2 SVGAGI. CDR3 length equals 16 residues. CDR3 sequence: CASSFPGTLRLYGYTF. CDR3 nucleotides: TGTGCCAGCAGTTTCCCGGGAACCCTGCGACTATATGGCTACACCTTC.

V gene TRBV28 combines with J gene TRBJ2-1; the match to TRBD1 covers 8 bases. The germline gives CDR1 MDHEN, CDR2 SYDVKM. This CDR3 has 15 amino acids. Unmatched junction bases numbered 10, after V lost 6 bases and J lost 6 bases. The CDR3, as DNA: TGTGCCAGCAGAAGATTTACGGGACAGGTCAATGAGCAGTTCTTC. Protein product: CASRRFTGQVNEQFF. The complete variable domain, with remaining parts taken from reference TRBV28 and TRBJ2-1, reads DVKVTQSSRYLVKRTGEKVFLECVQDMDHENMFWYRQDPGLGLRLIYFSYDVKMKEKGDIPEGYSVSREKKERFSLILESASTNQTSMYLCASRRFTGQVNEQFFGPGTRLTVL.

The chain couples TRBV30 to TRBJ1-4; no definite D call. The V end was cut by 5 bases, the J end by 10 bases, with 17 bases between. CDR3 size: 13 residues. Germline CDR1 and CDR2: GTSNPN and SVGIG (reference sequence). The CDR3 sequence: CAWAGLDEGKLFF. Written as DNA, the CDR3 is TGTGCCTGGGCTGGGCTCGACGAGGGAAAACTGTTTTTT.

The rearrangement joins TRBV19 to TRBJ1-5; maybe TRBD1 (5 bases). Trimming cost V 6 bases and J 0 bases, with 15 bases left between them. This CDR3 has 16 residues. Germline V lookup: CDR1 LNHDA, CDR2 SQIVND (reference sequence). CDR3 in amino acids: CASSQRKDSSNQPQHF. CDR3 coding DNA: TGTGCCAGTAGCCAAAGAAAAGACAGTAGCAATCAGCCCCAGCATTTT.

This chain joins TRBV5-1 and TRBJ2-2, with 15 positions matching TRBD2. The CDR3 is 16 residues long. Germline assignment: CDR1 SGHRS and CDR2 YFSETQ. The V and J ends lost 3 bases and 4 bases, in that order; junction bases with no gene match: 1. The DNA for the CDR3 is TGCGCCAGCAGCTGGACTAGCGGGAGGGCCACCGGGGAGCTGTTTTTT. It translates to CASSWTSGRATGELFF.

V and J are TRBV27 and TRBJ2-5, with 9 positions matching TRBD2. Germline assignment: CDR1 MNHEY and CDR2 SMNVEV (reference sequence). With 6 bases clipped from V and 5 bases from J, the junction kept 13 bases outside the gene matches. This CDR3 contains 16 residues. In DNA form, the CDR3 reads TGTGCCAGCAGCCTAAGCCCTAGCGGGATGTCTGAGACCCAGTACTTC. The encoded protein is CASSLSPSGMSETQYF.

In its sample, this clone was seen once. The chain recombines TRBV7-9 with TRBJ1-5; D might be TRBD1 (5 bases). Per germline, CDR1 SEHNR and CDR2 FQNEAQ (reference sequence). CDR3 length: 14 amino acids. V gave up 8 bases and J gave up 4 bases, with 15 bases separating them. The CDR3 DNA follows: TGTGCCAGCGGAAGGGGCGAGGCTAATCAGCCCCAGCATTTT. Amino acid sequence: CASGRGEANQPQHF.

The chain has TRBV30 and TRBJ1-1, with 7 positions matching TRBD1. Germline V gene sequence: CDR1 GTSNPN, CDR2 SVGIG (reference sequence). The CDR3 has 13 residues. J was trimmed by 7 bases and V by 4 bases; bases with no gene match: 9. CDR3 amino acids: CAWKGQQHSEAFF. CDR3 DNA sequence: TGTGCCTGGAAGGGACAGCAGCATAGTGAAGCTTTCTTT. The variable domain in full, with the rest retrieved from reference TRBV30 and TRBJ1-1, is SQTIHQWPATLVQPVGSPLSLECTVEGTSNPNLYWYRQAAGRGLQLLFYSVGIGQISSEVPQNLSASRPQDRQFILSSKKLLLSDSGFYLCAWKGQQHSEAFFGQGTRLTVV.

The chain uses TRBV29-1 and TRBJ2-2; TRBD1 matches 8 bases. V lost 5 bases and J lost 6; bases outside the gene matches: 8. CDR1 and CDR2 (germline): SQVTM, ANQGSEA. The CDR3 runs 14 residues. The CDR3 coding sequence is TGCAGCGTTCGAGAGACAGGGGTCGCCGGGGAGCTGTTTTTT. Protein sequence: CSVRETGVAGELFF.

The V and J genes are TRBV7-9 and TRBJ2-7; 7 nucleotides agree with TRBD1. This CDR3 is 13 amino acids long. With V trimmed by 5 bases and J by 0 bases, 1 base remained unmatched. The germline V gene has CDR1 SEHNR and CDR2 FQNEAQ (reference sequence). CDR3 sequence: CASSPGGSYEQYF. Written as DNA, the CDR3 is TGTGCCAGCAGCCCAGGGGGCTCCTACGAGCAGTACTTC.

The chain recombines TRBV18 with TRBJ2-7; a weak D match, TRBD1 (6 bases). This CDR3 comprises 14 residues. V was shortened by 3 bases and J by 2 bases, with 11 bases between the two germline ends. CDR1 KGHSH and CDR2 LQKENI come from the germline V gene. This CDR3 is CASSPEQGTYEQYF. CDR3 DNA: TGTGCCAGCTCACCGGAACAGGGAACCTACGAGCAGTACTTC.